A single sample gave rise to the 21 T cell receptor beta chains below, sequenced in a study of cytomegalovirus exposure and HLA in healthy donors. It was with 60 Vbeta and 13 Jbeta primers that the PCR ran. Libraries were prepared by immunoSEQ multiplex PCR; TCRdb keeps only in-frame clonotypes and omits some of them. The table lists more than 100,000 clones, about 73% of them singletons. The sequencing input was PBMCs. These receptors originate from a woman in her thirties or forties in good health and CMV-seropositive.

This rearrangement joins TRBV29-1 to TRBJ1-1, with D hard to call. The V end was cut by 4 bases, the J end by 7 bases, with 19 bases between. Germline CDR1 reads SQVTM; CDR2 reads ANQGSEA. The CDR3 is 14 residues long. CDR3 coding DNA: TGCAGCGTTGGGATGTGGACCCGGGAGTATGAAGCTTTCTTT. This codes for CSVGMWTREYEAFF. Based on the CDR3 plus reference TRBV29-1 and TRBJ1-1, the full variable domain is SAVISQKPSRDICQRGTSLTIQCQVDSQVTMMFWYRQQPGQSLTLIATANQGSEATYESGFVIDKFPISRPNLTFSTLTVSNMSPEDSSIYLCSVGMWTREYEAFFGQGTRLTVV.

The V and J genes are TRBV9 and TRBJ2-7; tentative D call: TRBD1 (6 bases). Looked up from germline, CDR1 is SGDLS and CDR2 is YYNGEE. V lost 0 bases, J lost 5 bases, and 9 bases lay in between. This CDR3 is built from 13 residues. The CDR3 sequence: CASSVEQGDEQYF. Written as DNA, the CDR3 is TGTGCCAGCAGCGTAGAACAGGGCGACGAGCAGTACTTC.

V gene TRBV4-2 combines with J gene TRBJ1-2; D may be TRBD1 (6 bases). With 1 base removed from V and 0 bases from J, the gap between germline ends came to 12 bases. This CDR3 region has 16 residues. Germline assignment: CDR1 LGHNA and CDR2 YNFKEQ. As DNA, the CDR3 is TGTGCCAGCAGCCAAGTTTTAGGGGGACCTAACTATGGCTACACCTTC. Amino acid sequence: CASSQVLGGPNYGYTF.

CDR3 coding DNA: TGTGCCATCAGGGGGGGACAGACTAACTATGGCTACACCTTC. It yields the protein CAIRGGQTNYGYTF. This chain uses TRBV10-3 with TRBJ1-2; TRBD1 agrees at 7 bases. There are 14 residues in the CDR3. Germline V gene data show CDR1 as ENHRY and CDR2 as SYGVKD. V was clipped by 6 bases and J by 0 bases; unmatched bases: 4.

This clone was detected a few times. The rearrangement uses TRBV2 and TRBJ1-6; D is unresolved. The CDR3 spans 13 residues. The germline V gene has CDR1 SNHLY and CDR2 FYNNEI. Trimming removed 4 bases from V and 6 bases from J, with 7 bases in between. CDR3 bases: TGTGCCAGCAGTGCCACAGTTAATTCACCCCTCCACTTT. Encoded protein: CASSATVNSPLHF.

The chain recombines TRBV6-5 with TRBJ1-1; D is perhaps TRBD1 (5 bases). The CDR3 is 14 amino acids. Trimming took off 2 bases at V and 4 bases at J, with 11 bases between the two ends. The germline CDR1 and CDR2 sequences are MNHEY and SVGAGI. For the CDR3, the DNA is TGTGCCAGCAGTTACGGTCAGGGATCCACTGAAGCTTTCTTT. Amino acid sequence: CASSYGQGSTEAFF.

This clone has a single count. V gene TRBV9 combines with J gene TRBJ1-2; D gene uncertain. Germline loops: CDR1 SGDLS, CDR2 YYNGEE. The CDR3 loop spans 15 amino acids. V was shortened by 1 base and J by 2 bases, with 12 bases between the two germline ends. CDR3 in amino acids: CASSVNPTGNYGYTF. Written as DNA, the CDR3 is TGTGCCAGCAGCGTAAATCCTACGGGGAACTATGGCTACACCTTC.

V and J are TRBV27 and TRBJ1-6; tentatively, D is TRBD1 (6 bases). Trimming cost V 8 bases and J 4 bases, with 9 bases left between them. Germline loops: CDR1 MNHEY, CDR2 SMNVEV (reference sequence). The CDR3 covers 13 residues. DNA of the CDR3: TGTGCCAGCTCCAGGGGTTATAATTCACCCCTCCACTTT. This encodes CASSRGYNSPLHF.

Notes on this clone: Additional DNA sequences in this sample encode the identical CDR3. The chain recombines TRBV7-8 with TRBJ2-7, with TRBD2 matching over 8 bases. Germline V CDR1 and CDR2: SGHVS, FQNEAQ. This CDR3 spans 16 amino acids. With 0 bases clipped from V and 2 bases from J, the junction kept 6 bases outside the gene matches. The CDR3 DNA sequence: TGTGCCAGCAGCTTAGCGCGGGCGGGGGGTACCTACGAGCAGTACTTC. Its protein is CASSLARAGGTYEQYF.

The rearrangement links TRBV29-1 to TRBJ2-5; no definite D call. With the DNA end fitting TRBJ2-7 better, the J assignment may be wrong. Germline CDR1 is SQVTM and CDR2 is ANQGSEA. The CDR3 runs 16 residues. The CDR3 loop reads CSALTASPRSSYEQYF. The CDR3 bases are TGCAGCGCCCTAACCGCTAGTCCTCGGAGCTCCTACGAGCAGTACTTC.

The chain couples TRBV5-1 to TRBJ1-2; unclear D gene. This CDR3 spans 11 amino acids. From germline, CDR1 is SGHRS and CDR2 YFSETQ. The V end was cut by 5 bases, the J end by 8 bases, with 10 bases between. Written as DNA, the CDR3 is TGCGCCAGCAGAGGAACGGGGGGCTACACCTTC. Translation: CASRGTGGYTF.

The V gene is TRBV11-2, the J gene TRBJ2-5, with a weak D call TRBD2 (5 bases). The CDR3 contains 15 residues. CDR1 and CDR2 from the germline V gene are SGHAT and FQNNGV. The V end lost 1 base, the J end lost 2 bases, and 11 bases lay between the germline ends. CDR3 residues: CASSLGAGPQETQYF. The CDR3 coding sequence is TGTGCCAGCAGCTTAGGGGCGGGCCCTCAAGAGACCCAGTACTTC.

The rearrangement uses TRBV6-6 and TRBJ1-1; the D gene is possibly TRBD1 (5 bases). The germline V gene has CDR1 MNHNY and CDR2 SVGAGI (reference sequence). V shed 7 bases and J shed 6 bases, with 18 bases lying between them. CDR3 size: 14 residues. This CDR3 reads CASNLQVKGSEAFF. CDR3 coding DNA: TGTGCCAGCAACCTACAGGTGAAGGGCTCTGAAGCTTTCTTT.

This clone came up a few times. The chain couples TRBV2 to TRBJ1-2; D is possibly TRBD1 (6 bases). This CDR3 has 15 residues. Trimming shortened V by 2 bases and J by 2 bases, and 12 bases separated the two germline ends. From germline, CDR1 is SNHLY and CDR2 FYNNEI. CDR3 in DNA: TGTGCCAGCAGTGAATCAGGGGTCGGGAACTATGGCTACACCTTC. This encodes CASSESGVGNYGYTF.

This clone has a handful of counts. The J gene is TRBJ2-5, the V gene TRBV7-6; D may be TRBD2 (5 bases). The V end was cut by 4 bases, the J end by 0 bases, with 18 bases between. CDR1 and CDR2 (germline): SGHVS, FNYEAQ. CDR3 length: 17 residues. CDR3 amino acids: CASSSRAAGAHQETQYF. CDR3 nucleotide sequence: TGTGCCAGCAGCTCGAGGGCGGCAGGCGCCCACCAAGAGACCCAGTACTTC. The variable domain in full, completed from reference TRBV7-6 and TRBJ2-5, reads GAGVSQSPRYKVTKRGQDVALRCDPISGHVSLYWYRQALGQGPEFLTYFNYEAQQDKSGLPNDRFSAERPEGSISTLTIQRTEQRDSAMYRCASSSRAAGAHQETQYFGPGTRLLVL.

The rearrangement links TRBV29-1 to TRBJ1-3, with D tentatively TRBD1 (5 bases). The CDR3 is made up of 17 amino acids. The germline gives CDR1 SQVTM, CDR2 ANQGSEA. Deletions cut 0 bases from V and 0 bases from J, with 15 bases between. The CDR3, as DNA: TGCAGCGTTGAAGATGCGCGGGACGGACACTCTGGAAACACCATATATTTT. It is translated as CSVEDARDGHSGNTIYF. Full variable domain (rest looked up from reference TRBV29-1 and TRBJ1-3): SAVISQKPSRDICQRGTSLTIQCQVDSQVTMMFWYRQQPGQSLTLIATANQGSEATYESGFVIDKFPISRPNLTFSTLTVSNMSPEDSSIYLCSVEDARDGHSGNTIYFGEGSWLTVV.

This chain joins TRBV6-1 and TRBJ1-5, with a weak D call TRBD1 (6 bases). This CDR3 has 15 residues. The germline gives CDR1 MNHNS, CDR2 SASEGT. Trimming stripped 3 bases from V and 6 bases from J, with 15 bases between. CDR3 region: CASSDVQGQGQPQHF. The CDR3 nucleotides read TGTGCCAGCAGTGACGTCCAGGGGCAGGGTCAGCCCCAGCATTTT.

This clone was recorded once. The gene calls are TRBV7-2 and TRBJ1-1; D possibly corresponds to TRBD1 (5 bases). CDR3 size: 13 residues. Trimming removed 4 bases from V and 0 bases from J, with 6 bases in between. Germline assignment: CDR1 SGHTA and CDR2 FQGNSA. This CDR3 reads CASSSTVNTEAFF. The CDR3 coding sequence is TGTGCCAGCAGCTCGACAGTGAACACTGAAGCTTTCTTT.

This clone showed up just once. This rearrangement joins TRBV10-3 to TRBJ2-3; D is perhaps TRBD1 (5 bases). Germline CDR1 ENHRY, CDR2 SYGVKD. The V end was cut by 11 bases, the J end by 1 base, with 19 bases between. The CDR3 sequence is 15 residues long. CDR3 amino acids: CAASPQVSGTDTQYF. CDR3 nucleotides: TGTGCCGCATCGCCACAGGTTAGTGGCACAGATACGCAGTATTTT.

The CDR3 bases are TGTGCCAGCAGTGAACAAAAAGAGGCGACAGCTGCTACTGAAGCTTTCTTT. Amino acid sequence: CASSEQKEATAATEAFF. This chain uses TRBV2 with TRBJ1-1, with a weak D call TRBD1 (5 bases). Germline values: CDR1 SNHLY, CDR2 FYNNEI. V was shortened by 2 bases and J by 5 bases, with 21 bases between the two germline ends. The CDR3 runs to 17 residues.

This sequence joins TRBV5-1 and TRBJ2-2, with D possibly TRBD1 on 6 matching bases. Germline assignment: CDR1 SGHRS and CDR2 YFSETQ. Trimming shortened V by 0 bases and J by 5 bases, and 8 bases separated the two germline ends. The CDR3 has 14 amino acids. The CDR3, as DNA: TGCGCCAGCAGCTTGGACAGGGAGACCGGGGAGCTGTTTTTT. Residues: CASSLDRETGELFF.